This T cell receptor beta chain was captured in a study of patients and donors after allogeneic stem cell transplantation (dated by TCRdb to 2020 to 2021). This clonotype was detected only a few times. No cognate antigen has been identified for it. No base quality information exists; no much larger clone differs at one position. Looking up the germline V gene yields CDR1 MNHEY and CDR2 SVGAGI. The CDR3 sequence holds 15 residues, the cysteine and phenylalanine included. Only the CDR3 portion is preserved as DNA: 45 bases, with reading frame beginning at the first base. V is clipped by 2 bases and J by 3 bases, and the sequence between their germline boundaries is 13 bases long. Receptor amplification or capture employed RT-PCR. The data were produced on a NextSeq 550. Starting from the raw public reads, TCRdb applied fastp trimming at Q25, assembled clones with MiXCR and retained in-frame beta chains. Duplicate CDR3 protein sequences are folded into a single record with the most common DNA and genes. Present in this sample are approximately 200,000 distinct CDR3 sequences, roughly 15% of which were seen just once. The ten top clones hold roughly 12% of the sample.

The sequencing input was blood, either unsorted or a sorted T cell fraction (not recorded which). This receptor was identified in a human donor who was either an allogeneic HSCT recipient or a stem cell or donor lymphocyte infusion donor (not recorded which). It is not recorded whose cells these are; they may come from a transplant donor. The rearrangement combines TRBV6-5 with TRBJ2-5, and TRBD1 may be the D gene, going by 5 matching bases. The CDR3 protein: CASSYGAYGKETQYF. In nucleotide form, the sequence is TGTGCCAGCAGTTACGGGGCTTACGGTAAAGAGACCCAGTACTTC.